One sample yielded the 32 T cell receptor beta chains listed below, sequenced in a study of blood T cell repertoires in COVID-19 (TCRdb year 2020). The library was built by means of the immunoSEQ multiplex PCR assay. The immuneACCESS repertoire file appears here via TCRdb, limited to in-frame rearrangements. These files lack a portion of the clones; in checked studies, under half of the deficit traces to unresolved V genes, and the cause of the others is not known. In this sample the table shows more than 85,000 clones, roughly 80% of which occur a single time. Of the sample, roughly 25% is held by the ten largest clones. The sequenced sample consisted of peripheral blood. These receptors were taken from an elderly man with active or convalescent COVID-19.

The J gene is TRBJ2-6, the V gene TRBV14, with 11 positions matching TRBD1. The J segment lost 1 base and the V segment lost 0 bases, leaving 2 bases of the junction unmatched. The CDR3 consists of 18 residues. The germline V gene has CDR1 SGHDN and CDR2 FVKESK. CDR3 protein: CASSQEGQGVSGANVLTF. CDR3 DNA sequence: TGTGCCAGCAGCCAAGAGGGACAGGGGGTATCTGGGGCCAACGTCCTGACTTTC.

This chain joins TRBV3-1 (or the pseudogene TRBV3-2) and TRBJ2-1; 9 nucleotides match TRBD1. Germline V gene data show CDR1 as LGHDT and CDR2 as YNNKEL (reference sequence). V was clipped by 4 bases and J by 7 bases; unmatched bases: 11. The CDR3 is 16 amino acids. DNA for the CDR3: TGTGCCAGCAGCCCCGCTTGGGGACAGGGTGAGAATGAGCAGTTCTTC. Protein: CASSPAWGQGENEQFF.

The rearrangement joins TRBV28 to TRBJ2-3; TRBD2 matches 8 bases. CDR1 and CDR2 from the germline V gene are MDHEN and SYDVKM. With V trimmed by 5 bases and J by 1 base, 5 bases remained unmatched. The CDR3 consists of 15 residues. The CDR3 sequence: CASSPPGLGTDTQYF. The CDR3 DNA reads TGTGCCAGCAGTCCGCCGGGACTAGGCACAGATACGCAGTATTTT.

The V gene is TRBV14, the J gene TRBJ2-7; TRBD1 matches 8 bases. The CDR3 consists of 15 residues. Looked up from germline, CDR1 is SGHDN and CDR2 is FVKESK. Trimming removed 0 bases from V and 9 bases from J; junction bases left unmatched: 10. The DNA of the CDR3 is TGTGCCAGCAGCCAAGATTACAGGGGGACCACAGGGCAGTACTTC. Residues: CASSQDYRGTTGQYF.

CDR3 protein: CASSVGSGAGNTIYF. In nucleotides, the CDR3 is TGTGCCAGCAGCGTAGGGTCAGGGGCTGGAAACACCATATATTTT. The chain is built from TRBV9 and TRBJ1-3, with D maybe TRBD1 (6 bases). The CDR3 totals 15 residues. The V end was cut by 0 bases, the J end by 2 bases, with 9 bases between. Germline V gene lookup returns CDR1 SGDLS and CDR2 YYNGEE.

V gene TRBV6-5 combines with J gene TRBJ2-3; 8 positions match TRBD1. CDR1 and CDR2 from the germline V gene are MNHEY and SVGAGI. The CDR3 extends over 16 amino acids. The V and J ends lost 2 bases and 5 bases, in that order; junction bases with no gene match: 9. CDR3 sequence (DNA): TGTGCCAGCAGTTACAGCGGCAGGGGGCTTGGAGATACGCAGTATTTT. Protein product: CASSYSGRGLGDTQYF.

The chain employs TRBV29-1 and TRBJ2-3, with 10 bases aligning to TRBD1. The CDR3 contains 15 residues. Germline trimming cut 7 bases from V and 6 bases from J; bases unmatched to any gene: 13. Per the germline V gene, CDR1 is SQVTM and CDR2 is ANQGSEA. The CDR3 coding sequence is TGCAGCGCCGCCGGGACAGGGGAGGGTCCGGATACGCAGTATTTT. It translates to CSAAGTGEGPDTQYF.

V is TRBV7-2 and J is TRBJ2-5; D not certain. V lost 3 bases and J 5 bases, leaving 10 bases between the germline ends. The CDR3 length is 13 residues. Germline V gene lookup returns CDR1 SGHTA and CDR2 FQGNSA. The CDR3 sequence: CASSFLVRETQYF. CDR3 sequence (DNA): TGTGCCAGCAGCTTTCTAGTCCGCGAGACCCAGTACTTC.

In its sample, this clone was seen a few times. This sequence joins TRBV7-9 and TRBJ1-2, with TRBD1 matching 9 bases. The CDR3 extends over 18 amino acids. Unmatched junction bases numbered 13, after V lost 0 bases and J lost 5 bases. Germline loops: CDR1 SEHNR, CDR2 FQNEAQ (reference sequence). The CDR3 protein is CASSLAVDWDRAPYGYTF. For the CDR3, the DNA is TGTGCCAGCAGCTTAGCCGTCGATTGGGACAGGGCTCCTTATGGCTACACCTTC.

This clone was seen repeatedly, ten times or more. The CDR3 DNA follows: TGCGCCAGCAGCTTGGAGGGACTAATCTCCTACGAGCAGTACTTC. Its translation is CASSLEGLISYEQYF. The rearrangement links TRBV5-1 to TRBJ2-7; 7 bases match TRBD2. This CDR3 is built from 15 residues. CDR1 and CDR2 (germline): SGHRS, YFSETQ. V shed 0 bases, J shed 0 bases, and the junction held 3 bases outside the gene matches.

The chain links TRBV9 to TRBJ1-2; 7 bases align to TRBD1. With V trimmed by 3 bases and J by 8 bases, 10 bases remained unmatched. The CDR3 is 14 residues long. Germline V gene lookup returns CDR1 SGDLS and CDR2 YYNGEE. The CDR3 DNA reads as TGTGCCAGCAGCGAGGCCCTCGGGACAGAAGGCTACACCTTC. Amino acid sequence: CASSEALGTEGYTF. Full variable domain (missing parts from reference TRBV9 and TRBJ1-2): DSGVTQTPKHLITATGQRVTLRCSPRSGDLSVYWYQQSLDQGLQFLIQYYNGEERAKGNILERFSAQQFPDLHSELNLSSLELGDSALYFCASSEALGTEGYTFGSGTRLTVV.

This clone has more than one count but fewer than ten. DNA of the CDR3: TGCGCCAGCAGCCCCGGACAGGACAATCAGCCCCAGCATTTT. It codes for CASSPGQDNQPQHF. The rearrangement joins TRBV5-1 to TRBJ1-5, with 7 nucleotides matching TRBD1. The CDR3 totals 14 residues. J lost 3 bases, V lost 4 bases, and 4 bases had no gene match. Looked up from germline, CDR1 is SGHRS and CDR2 is YFSETQ.

This clone occurred many times. The CDR3 spells CASSSTGTGYQPQHF. CDR3 DNA sequence: TGTGCCAGCAGTTCAACCGGGACAGGGTATCAGCCCCAGCATTTT. The chain combines TRBV28 with TRBJ1-5; TRBD1 aligns across 9 bases. Germline V gene sequence: CDR1 MDHEN, CDR2 SYDVKM. The CDR3 loop spans 15 amino acids. V lost 4 bases, J lost 5 bases, and 6 bases stayed unmatched.

CDR3 in amino acids: CAISERGGSSNQPQHF. For the CDR3, the DNA is TGTGCCATCAGTGAGCGCGGGGGCTCCAGCAATCAGCCCCAGCATTTT. The V and J genes are TRBV10-3 and TRBJ1-5, with TRBD1 as a possible D gene (6 bases). V lost 2 bases and J 1 base, leaving 12 bases between the germline ends. Germline CDR1 and CDR2: ENHRY and SYGVKD. CDR3 length: 16 residues.

This chain connects TRBV5-8 to TRBJ2-5; 12 bases match TRBD1. Per germline, CDR1 SGHTS and CDR2 YDEGEE. The CDR3 runs to 15 residues. V lost 4 bases to trimming and J lost 8 bases; unmatched junction nucleotides: 9. The CDR3 DNA reads TGTGCCAGCAGCCCCCTCGCCGGGACAGGGGGCACCCAGTACTTC. Translation: CASSPLAGTGGTQYF.

The rearrangement links TRBV6-8 to TRBJ2-7; D possibly corresponds to TRBD2 (6 bases). This CDR3 contains 12 residues. Per germline, CDR1 MNHGY and CDR2 SAAAGT. The V end lost 11 bases, the J end lost 2 bases, and 13 bases lay between the germline ends. In DNA, the CDR3 is TGTGCCCTCCATACGGGGGCCTACGAGCAGTACTTC. Residues: CALHTGAYEQYF.

This clone was seen a handful of times. J is TRBJ2-1 and V is TRBV6-1; 8 bases fit TRBD2. The J segment lost 9 bases and the V segment lost 0 bases, leaving 13 bases of the junction unmatched. The length of the CDR3 is 17 residues. Germline-derived CDR1 and CDR2 are MNHNS and SASEGT. CDR3 sequence reads: CASSEALQRGMKFEQFF. The DNA for the CDR3 is TGTGCCAGCAGTGAAGCGCTTCAGCGGGGGATGAAGTTTGAGCAGTTCTTC.

This chain links TRBV19 with TRBJ1-5, with no clear D. Trimming shortened V by 3 bases and J by 4 bases, and 7 bases separated the two germline ends. This CDR3 has 13 amino acids. Germline V gene data show CDR1 as LNHDA and CDR2 as SQIVND (reference sequence). CDR3 sequence reads: CASSIQTNQPQHF. Here the CDR3 DNA reads TGTGCCAGTAGTATCCAGACTAATCAGCCCCAGCATTTT.

The chain has TRBV4-1 and TRBJ2-7; the D gene is possibly TRBD2 (6 bases). The CDR3 totals 16 residues. Trimming removed 0 bases at V and 3 bases at J, with 15 bases between. Germline CDR1 and CDR2: MGHRA and YSYEKL. CDR3: CASSQDVAGMGYEQYF. The CDR3 DNA reads as TGCGCCAGCAGCCAAGATGTCGCGGGAATGGGCTACGAGCAGTACTTC.

The gene calls are TRBV5-1 and TRBJ1-4; no definite D call. The germline V gene has CDR1 SGHRS and CDR2 YFSETQ. CDR3 size: 16 residues. Trimming cost V 1 base and J 0 bases, with 10 bases left between them. The CDR3 spells CASSLNPGATNEKLFF. For the CDR3, the DNA is TGCGCCAGCAGCTTGAATCCCGGTGCAACTAATGAAAAACTGTTTTTT.

The genes are TRBV7-3 and TRBJ2-7; the match to TRBD1 covers 9 bases. Per germline, CDR1 SGHTA and CDR2 FQGTGA. The CDR3 has 14 amino acids. V lost 4 bases, J lost 5 bases, and 6 bases stayed unmatched. The CDR3 protein is CASSSTGGGDEQYF. CDR3 coding DNA: TGTGCCAGCAGCTCGACAGGGGGTGGCGACGAGCAGTACTTC. Combining the CDR3 with reference TRBV7-3 and TRBJ2-7 gives the whole variable domain GAGVSQTPSNKVTEKGKYVELRCDPISGHTALYWYRQSLGQGPEFLIYFQGTGAADDSGLPNDRFFAVRPEGSVSTLKIQRTERGDSAVYLCASSSTGGGDEQYFGPGTRLTVT.

This clone was seen more than once but under ten times. The rearrangement uses TRBV19 and TRBJ2-1, with 9 nucleotides matching TRBD2. The CDR3 consists of 14 residues. Germline trimming cut 10 bases from V and 3 bases from J; bases unmatched to any gene: 7. In germline, CDR1 is LNHDA, CDR2 SQIVND (reference sequence). The CDR3 sequence: CATRAGGLYNEQFF. The CDR3 coding sequence is TGTGCCACCCGGGCGGGGGGGCTCTACAATGAGCAGTTCTTC.

The CDR3 bases are TGTGCCAGCAGTGAACGACAGGGGGGAGAGCAGTACTTC. Translated: CASSERQGGEQYF. The J gene is TRBJ2-7, the V gene TRBV6-1; 9 bases agree with TRBD1. The CDR3 has 13 residues. V dropped 2 bases and J dropped 7; count of bases not matched to a gene: 3. Germline V gene lookup returns CDR1 MNHNS and CDR2 SASEGT.

The chain has TRBV27 and TRBJ2-7; 11 bases map to TRBD2. V was pared by 5 bases and J by 4 bases, with 19 bases of the junction left unmatched. This CDR3 spans 19 amino acids. Germline CDR1 reads MNHEY; CDR2 reads SMNVEV (reference sequence). The CDR3 region has the DNA TGTGCCAGCAGTGAGACCCCGGGGTCTAGCGGGGGGCCTTATTACGAGCAGTACTTC. Amino acids: CASSETPGSSGGPYYEQYF.

The CDR3 sequence: CASSLEGGIYNEQFF. The CDR3 nucleotides read TGTGCCAGCAGCTTAGAAGGGGGTATCTACAATGAGCAGTTCTTC. V usage is TRBV7-2 and J usage is TRBJ2-1; TRBD1 might be the D (6 bases). CDR1 is SGHTA and CDR2 is FQGNSA in the germline V gene. Trimming pared 1 base from V and 3 bases from J, leaving 10 bases between. The CDR3 totals 15 residues.

The V call is TRBV7-2, the J call TRBJ1-1; 8 bases agree with TRBD1. Per the germline V gene, CDR1 is SGHTA and CDR2 is FQGNSA. V gave up 3 bases and J gave up 4 bases; unmatched junction bases: 7. The CDR3 has 15 amino acids. This CDR3 reads CASSLQGADGTEAFF. The DNA of the CDR3 is TGTGCCAGCAGCTTGCAGGGGGCGGATGGCACTGAAGCTTTCTTT.

This chain connects TRBV10-2 to TRBJ1-5; D is ambiguous. Looked up from germline, CDR1 is WSHSY and CDR2 is SAAADI. This CDR3 is 13 amino acids long. V was trimmed by 2 bases and J by 7 bases, leaving 9 bases between them. The CDR3 bases are TGCGCCAGCAGTGAGCGGTATTTGCAGCCCCAGCATTTT. Its protein is CASSERYLQPQHF.

The V and J genes are TRBV3-1 (or the pseudogene TRBV3-2) and TRBJ2-3; 8 bases agree with TRBD2. Germline CDR1 is LGHDT and CDR2 is YNNKEL (reference sequence). This CDR3 is 14 amino acids long. V dropped 4 bases and J dropped 4; count of bases not matched to a gene: 4. The chain's CDR3 is CASSLRSGADTQYF. CDR3 sequence (DNA): TGTGCCAGCAGCCTCCGTAGCGGGGCAGATACGCAGTATTTT.

V and J are TRBV19 and TRBJ1-1, with 9 bases aligning to TRBD1. Germline V gene lookup returns CDR1 LNHDA and CDR2 SQIVND (reference sequence). V gave up 6 bases and J gave up 3 bases; unmatched junction bases: 2. The CDR3 consists of 13 residues. The CDR3 spells CASRGQGDTEAFF. For the CDR3, the DNA is TGTGCCAGTAGGGGACAGGGCGACACTGAAGCTTTCTTT.

This clone was seen only a few times. The chain uses TRBV7-6 and TRBJ2-3; D is possibly TRBD1 (5 bases). V was pared by 1 base and J by 3 bases, with 17 bases between. CDR3 size: 17 residues. The germline gives CDR1 SGHVS, CDR2 FNYEAQ. The CDR3 sequence is CASSLGLAGSTTDTQYF. DNA of the CDR3: TGTGCCAGCAGCTTAGGGTTAGCAGGGTCTACGACAGATACGCAGTATTTT.

This clone was seen just once. The chain couples TRBV27 to TRBJ1-1; the match to TRBD1 covers 7 bases. This CDR3 contains 15 residues. V shed 3 bases, J shed 4 bases, and the junction held 8 bases outside the gene matches. Germline assignment: CDR1 MNHEY and CDR2 SMNVEV (reference sequence). The CDR3 protein is CASSFDRDPSTEAFF. For the CDR3, the DNA is TGTGCCAGCAGTTTCGACAGGGATCCCTCCACTGAAGCTTTCTTT.

The chain links TRBV24-1 to TRBJ1-1; D uncertain. Germline V lookup: CDR1 KGHDR, CDR2 SFDVKD. Trimming took off 7 bases at V and 1 base at J, with 9 bases between the two ends. The CDR3 runs 13 residues. The CDR3 region has the DNA TGTGCCACCAGAAGCCAGGCGAACACTGAAGCTTTCTTT. It specifies CATRSQANTEAFF.